Each of the 5 T cell receptor beta chains below was sequenced from the same sample in a study of blood T cell repertoires in COVID-19. TCRdb keeps only in-frame clones here, not all; method: immunoSEQ multiplex PCR. The profile shows 150,000 to 200,000 clones, approximately 88% of them singletons. Specimen: PBMCs or T cells enriched from blood (not recorded which). These receptors were taken from a woman aged 55-70 years who had recovered from COVID-19.

This chain connects TRBV6-5 to TRBJ1-1; D uncertain. V dropped 0 bases and J dropped 11 bases, with 13 bases sitting between them. Germline CDR1 MNHEY, CDR2 SVGAGI. The CDR3 is made up of 13 amino acids. DNA for the CDR3: TGTGCCAGCAGTTACTCGATGAGGGAACGGGCTTTCTTT. Translating gives CASSYSMRERAFF.

This chain links TRBV7-2 with TRBJ2-5; D is ambiguous. Germline CDR1 and CDR2: SGHTA and FQGNSA. The CDR3 loop spans 15 amino acids. The V end lost 1 base, the J end lost 1 base, and 10 bases lay between the germline ends. The CDR3 here is CASSLVVGPQETQYF. CDR3 nucleotides: TGTGCCAGCAGCTTAGTCGTGGGCCCCCAAGAGACCCAGTACTTC.

The chain recombines TRBV2 with TRBJ2-1; the D is unclear. CDR1 SNHLY and CDR2 FYNNEI come from the germline V gene. Trimming stripped 6 bases from V and 3 bases from J, with 3 bases between. This CDR3 is built from 11 residues. The DNA for the CDR3 is TGTGCCAGCAGGTACTACAATGAGCAGTTCTTC. It codes for CASRYYNEQFF.

The V gene is TRBV7-8, the J gene TRBJ1-5, with TRBD1 identical over 7 bases. Losses at the gene ends were 1 base for V and 2 bases for J; bases not matched to a gene: 2. In germline, CDR1 is SGHVS, CDR2 FQNEAQ. The CDR3 has 15 residues. The CDR3: CASSLDTGGNQPQHF. CDR3 coding DNA: TGTGCCAGCAGCTTAGACACAGGGGGCAATCAGCCCCAGCATTTT.

The V and J genes are TRBV7-6 and TRBJ2-2; D perhaps matches TRBD1 (6 bases). The CDR3 consists of 16 residues. Germline-derived CDR1 and CDR2 are SGHVS and FNYEAQ. V was trimmed by 5 bases and J by 6 bases, leaving 19 bases between them. The CDR3 DNA sequence: TGTGCCAGCAGCCCTGGACAGTTAATTTGGGCCGGGGAGCTGTTTTTT. It yields the protein CASSPGQLIWAGELFF.